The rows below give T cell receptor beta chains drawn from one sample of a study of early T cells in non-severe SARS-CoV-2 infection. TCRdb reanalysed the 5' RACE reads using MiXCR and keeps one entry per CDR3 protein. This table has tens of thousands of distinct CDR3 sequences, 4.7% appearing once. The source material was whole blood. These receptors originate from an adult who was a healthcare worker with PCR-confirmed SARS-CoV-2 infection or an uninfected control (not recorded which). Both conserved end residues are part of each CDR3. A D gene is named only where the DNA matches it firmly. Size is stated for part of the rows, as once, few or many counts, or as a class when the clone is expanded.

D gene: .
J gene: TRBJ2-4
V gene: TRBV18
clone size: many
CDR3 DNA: TGTGCCAGCTCACCCGCGGTACTAGCCAAAAACATTCAGTACTTC
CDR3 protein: CASSPAVLAKNIQYF

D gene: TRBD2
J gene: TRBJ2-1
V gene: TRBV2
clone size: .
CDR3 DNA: TGTGCCAGCAATCCCCTAGCGGGGGTTTCTGAGCAGTTCTTC
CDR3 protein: CASNPLAGVSEQFF

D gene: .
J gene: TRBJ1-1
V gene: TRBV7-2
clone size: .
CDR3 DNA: TGTGCCAGCAGCTTACTTTCGGGGAACACTGAAGCTTTCTTT
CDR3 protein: CASSLLSGNTEAFF

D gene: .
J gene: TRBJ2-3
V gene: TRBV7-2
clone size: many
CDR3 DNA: TGTGCCAGCAGCTTAGAAGGGGTTAGCACAGATACGCAGTATTTT
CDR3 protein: CASSLEGVSTDTQYF

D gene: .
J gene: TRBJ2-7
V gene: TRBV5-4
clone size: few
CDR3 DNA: TGTGCCAGCAGCACGGGACTCTCACCGATCTACGAGCAGTACTTC
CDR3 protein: CASSTGLSPIYEQYF

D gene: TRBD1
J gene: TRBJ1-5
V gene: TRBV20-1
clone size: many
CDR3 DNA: TGCAGTGCAACAGGGGGCGAGAGCCAGCCCCAGCATTTT
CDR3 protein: CSATGGESQPQHF

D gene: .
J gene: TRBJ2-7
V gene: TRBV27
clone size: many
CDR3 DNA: TGTGCCAGCACCCCATATTGGCGGGCCGACTCCTACGAGCAGTACTTC
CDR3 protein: CASTPYWRADSYEQYF

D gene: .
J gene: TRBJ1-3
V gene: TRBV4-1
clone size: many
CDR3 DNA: TGCGCCAGCAGCCAAACTCAGGGAGCTGGAAACACCATATATTTT
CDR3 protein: CASSQTQGAGNTIYF

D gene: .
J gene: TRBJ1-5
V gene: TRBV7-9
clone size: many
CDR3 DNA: TGTGCCAGCAGCTGGGGACCGGATAGCAATCAGCCCCAGCATTTT
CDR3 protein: CASSWGPDSNQPQHF

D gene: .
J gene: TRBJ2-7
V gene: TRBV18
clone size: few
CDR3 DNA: TGTGCCAGCTCACCTTCCGGGACTCCCTCCTACGAGCAGTACTTC
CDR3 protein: CASSPSGTPSYEQYF

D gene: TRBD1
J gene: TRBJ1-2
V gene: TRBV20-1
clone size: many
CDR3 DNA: TGCAGTGCTAGTGAGACAGGGGGTGGCTATGGCTACACCTTC
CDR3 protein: CSASETGGGYGYTF

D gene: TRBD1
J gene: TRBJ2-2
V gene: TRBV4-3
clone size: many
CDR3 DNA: TGCGCCAGCAGCCAAGATCAGAACCCAGGGGGTAACACCGGGGAGCTGTTTTTT
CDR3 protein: CASSQDQNPGGNTGELFF

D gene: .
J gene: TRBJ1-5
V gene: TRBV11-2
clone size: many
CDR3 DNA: TGTGCCAGCAGCTCCCGGGACACCCGGCCGGCGGGGAATCAGCCCCAGCATTTT
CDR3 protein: CASSSRDTRPAGNQPQHF

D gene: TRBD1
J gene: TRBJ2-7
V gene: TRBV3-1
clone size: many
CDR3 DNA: TGTGCCAGCAGCCATCGGGACAGCTACGAGCAGTACTTC
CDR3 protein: CASSHRDSYEQYF